This T cell receptor (beta chain) appears in the sequencing data of a study of CD8 T cells in ankylosing spondylitis. A word on this clonotype: Its specificity is not known.

The TCR beta libraries were generated through quantitative 5'-RACE incorporating molecular barcodes. TCRdb redid the calling of the 5' RACE reads with MiXCR, one entry per CDR3 protein. This sample yields about 220,000 distinct CDR3 sequences, of which approximately 7.3% are seen a single time; more than 13% belongs to the top ten. Study-level points and caveats: One TCR beta motif, made up of fewer than 10 highly homologous variants, appeared characteristic of ankylosing spondylitis blood.

This sequence was found in a male donor with ankylosing spondylitis. Sequencing input: blood, either unsorted or a sorted T cell fraction (not recorded which).

CDR3 in amino acids: CAISESGDGATNEKLFF. The CDR3 nucleotides are TGTGCCATCAGTGAGTCGGGGGACGGTGCAACTAATGAAAAACTGTTTTTT. The chain links TRBV10-3 to TRBJ1-4, with a weak D call TRBD1 (5 bases). Trimming stripped 0 bases from V and 0 bases from J, with 11 bases between. From germline, CDR1 is ENHRY and CDR2 SYGVKD. CDR3 length: 17 residues.